This T cell receptor (beta chain) was documented in a study of T cells after yellow fever vaccination (dated by TCRdb to between 2018 and 2021). For the wider study: The SMART-Seq v4 Ultra Low Input RNA kit was used to prepare libraries from fractions with low cell numbers. Bulk TCR alpha and beta repertoires were sequenced longitudinally to track T-cell clones before and after primary and booster YFV17D yellow fever vaccination. Two healthy male donors made up the cohort, one aged 18 to 30 years and the other aged 30 to 40 years. Blood samples were taken at several timepoints before and after primary and secondary immunization, and bulk PBMC replicates and cell subsets were isolated.

The paper's findings and limits, for the study overall: Computational filtering was required because FACS-sorted repertoires could contain abundant contaminating clonotypes from the bulk population. A small fraction of clonotypes showed up in both the CD4 and CD8 compartments, probably as a result of convergent recombination. Compared with the primary T-cell response, the secondary T-cell response was weaker but faster, peaking on day 5 rather than day 15. Because the study included only a couple of donors, the extent to which the findings can be generalized is limited. After the booster, most clones that had expanded after primary vaccination were detected again (around 97% of CD4 and 70% to 90% of CD8), suggesting broad maintenance of memory.

TCR cDNA was synthesized by 5'RACE template switching, through which a universal primer site and unique molecular identifiers were introduced. cDNA synthesis was primed from both the TCR alpha and TCR beta constant segments. Library amplification used two PCR steps, and the second PCR step added sample barcodes and sequencing adapters. Sequencing of libraries was performed on Illumina HiSeq 2500 (2x100 bp) or NovaSeq (2x150 bp). The study's processing was this. MIGEC handled demultiplexing of reads and collapsing into UMI consensus sequences, while MiXCR performed V(D)J alignment. Clonotypes responding to the vaccine were identified with edgeR on replicate PBMC samples, with the criteria of FDR below 0.01 and a log2 fold change above 5 up to day 15. Bulk clonotypes were assigned CD4 or CD8 identity according to which sequenced CD4 or CD8 repertoire held them at higher abundance. TCRdb handled the public reads itself, with Q25 trimming in fastp and clone calling in MiXCR, and kept productive beta chains. When rows share a CDR3 protein, they turn into one entry using the most common DNA and genes. These V and J calls rely on TCRdb rather than the paper's analysis. For this sample there are a few hundred thousand distinct CDR3 sequences; 6.5% to 8.5% appear just once. 18% of the sample rests with the top ten.

In the paper's terms, the treatment or condition label means: live attenuated yellow fever vaccine strain. At each blood-draw timepoint, two biological replicates of bulk PBMCs were collected. PBMCs were isolated from peripheral blood using a standard Ficoll-Paque protocol. RNA was extracted with TriZol from bulk PBMCs, CD4 and CD8 fractions, and dextramer-positive and dextramer-negative fractions. Comments on this clonotype: Its antigen has not been determined. Base-call qualities are not available, and no considerably larger clone is one nucleotide away.

The sequence came from a man aged 18 to 29 who received the YFV17D yellow fever vaccine. Sequenced here: PBMCs, sampled about 41 days after the first yellow fever vaccination.

The CDR3 sequence is CAISESRASGGYNEQFF. The bases read TGTGCCATCAGTGAGTCGAGGGCTAGCGGGGGGTACAATGAGCAGTTCTTC. Here the chain combines TRBV10-3 and TRBJ2-1, and TRBD2 aligns with 11 junction nucleotides. Germline trimming: 0 bases from V, 4 bases from J; junction bases outside gene matches: 5. Including the terminal cysteine and phenylalanine, the CDR3 comprises 17 residues. Here the CDR3 DNA is all that survives: 51 bases in frame from base 1. The germline V gene sets CDR1 to ENHRY and CDR2 to SYGVKD.